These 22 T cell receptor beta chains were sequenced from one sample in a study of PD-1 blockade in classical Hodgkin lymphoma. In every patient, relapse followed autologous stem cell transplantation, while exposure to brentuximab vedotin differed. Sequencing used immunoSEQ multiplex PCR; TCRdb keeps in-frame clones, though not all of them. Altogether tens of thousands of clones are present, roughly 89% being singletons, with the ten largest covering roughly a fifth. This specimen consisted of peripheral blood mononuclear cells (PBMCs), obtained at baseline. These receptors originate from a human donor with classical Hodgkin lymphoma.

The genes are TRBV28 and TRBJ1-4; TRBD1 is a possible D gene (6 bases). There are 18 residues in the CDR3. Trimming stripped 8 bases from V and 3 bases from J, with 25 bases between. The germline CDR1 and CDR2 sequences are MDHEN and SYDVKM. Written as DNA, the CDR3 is TGTGCCAGCCGACGAACAGGGACGCGTTTTACAGCTAATGAAAAACTGTTTTTT. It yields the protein CASRRTGTRFTANEKLFF.

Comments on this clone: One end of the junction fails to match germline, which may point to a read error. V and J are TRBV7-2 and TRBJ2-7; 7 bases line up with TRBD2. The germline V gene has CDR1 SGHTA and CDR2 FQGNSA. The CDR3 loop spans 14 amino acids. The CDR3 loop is CASSSAGSLTRMNF. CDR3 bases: TGTGCCAGCAGTTCAGCGGGATCCCTCACCCGCATGAACTTC. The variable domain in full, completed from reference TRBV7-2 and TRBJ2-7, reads GAGVSQSPSNKVTEKGKDVELRCDPISGHTALYWYRQSLGQGLEFLIYFQGNSAPDKSGLPSDRFSAERTGGSVSTLTIQRTQQEDSAVYLCASSSAGSLTRMNFGPGTRLTVT.

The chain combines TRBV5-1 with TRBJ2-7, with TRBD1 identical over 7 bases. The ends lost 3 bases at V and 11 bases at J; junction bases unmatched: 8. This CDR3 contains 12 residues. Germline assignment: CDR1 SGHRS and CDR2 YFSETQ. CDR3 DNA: TGCGCCAGCAGCTCGGGACAGTCAAATGAGTACTTC. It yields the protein CASSSGQSNEYF.

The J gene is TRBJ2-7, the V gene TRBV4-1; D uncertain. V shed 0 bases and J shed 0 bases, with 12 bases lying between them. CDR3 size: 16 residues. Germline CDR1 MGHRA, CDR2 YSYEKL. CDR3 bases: TGCGCCAGCAGCCAAGAAGGAACAGTTCGCTCCTACGAGCAGTACTTC. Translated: CASSQEGTVRSYEQYF.

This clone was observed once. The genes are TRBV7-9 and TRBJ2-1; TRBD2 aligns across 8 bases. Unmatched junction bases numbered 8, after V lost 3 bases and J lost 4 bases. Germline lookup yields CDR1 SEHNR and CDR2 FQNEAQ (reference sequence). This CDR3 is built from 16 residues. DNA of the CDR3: TGTGCCAGCAGCTTGTTAAGCGGGAGAGGTTACAATGAGCAGTTCTTC. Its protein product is CASSLLSGRGYNEQFF.

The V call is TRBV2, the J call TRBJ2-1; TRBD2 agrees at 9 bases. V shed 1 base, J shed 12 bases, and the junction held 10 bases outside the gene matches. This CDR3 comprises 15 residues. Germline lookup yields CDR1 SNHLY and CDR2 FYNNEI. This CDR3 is CASSEVDSGRGGQFF. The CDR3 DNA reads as TGTGCCAGCAGTGAAGTGGATAGCGGGAGAGGTGGGCAGTTCTTC. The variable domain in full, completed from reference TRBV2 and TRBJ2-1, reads EPEVTQTPSHQVTQMGQEVILRCVPISNHLYFYWYRQILGQKVEFLVSFYNNEISEKSEIFDDQFSVERPDGSNFTLKIRSTKLEDSAMYFCASSEVDSGRGGQFFGPGTRLTVL.

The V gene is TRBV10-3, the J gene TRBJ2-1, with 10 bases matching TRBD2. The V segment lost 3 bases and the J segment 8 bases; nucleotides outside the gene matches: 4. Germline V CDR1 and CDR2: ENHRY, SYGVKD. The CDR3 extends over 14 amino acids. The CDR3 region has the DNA TGTGCCATCAGTGATCCGGGACTAGCGTATGAGCAGTTCTTC. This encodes CAISDPGLAYEQFF.

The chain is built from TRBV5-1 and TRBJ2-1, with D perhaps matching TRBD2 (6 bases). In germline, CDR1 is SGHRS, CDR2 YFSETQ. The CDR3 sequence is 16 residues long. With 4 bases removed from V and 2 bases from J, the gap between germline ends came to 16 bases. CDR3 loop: CASSRTAGPAYNEQFF. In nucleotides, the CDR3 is TGCGCCAGCAGCCGTACGGCGGGGCCGGCCTACAATGAGCAGTTCTTC.

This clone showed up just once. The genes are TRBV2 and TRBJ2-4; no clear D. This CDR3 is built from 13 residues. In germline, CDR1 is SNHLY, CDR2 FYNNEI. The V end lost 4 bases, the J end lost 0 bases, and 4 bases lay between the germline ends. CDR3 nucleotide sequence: TGTGCCAGCAGTGGGATAGCCAAAAACATTCAGTACTTC. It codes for CASSGIAKNIQYF.

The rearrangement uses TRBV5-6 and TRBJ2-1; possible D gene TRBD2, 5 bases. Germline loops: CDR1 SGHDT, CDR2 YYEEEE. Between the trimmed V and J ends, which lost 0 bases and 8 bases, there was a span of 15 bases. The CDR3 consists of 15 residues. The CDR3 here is CASSLGEPSLYEQFF. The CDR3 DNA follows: TGTGCCAGCAGCTTGGGGGAACCTAGCCTGTATGAGCAGTTCTTC. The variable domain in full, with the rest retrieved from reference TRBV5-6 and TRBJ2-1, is DAGVTQSPTHLIKTRGQQVTLRCSPKSGHDTVSWYQQALGQGPQFIFQYYEEEERQRGNFPDRFSGHQFPNYSSELNVNALLLGDSALYLCASSLGEPSLYEQFFGPGTRLTVL.

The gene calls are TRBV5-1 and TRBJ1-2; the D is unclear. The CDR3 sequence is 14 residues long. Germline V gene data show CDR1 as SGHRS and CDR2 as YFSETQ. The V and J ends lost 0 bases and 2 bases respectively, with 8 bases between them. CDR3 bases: TGCGCCAGCAGCTTGGATCGGGTAAACTATGGCTACACCTTC. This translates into CASSLDRVNYGYTF.

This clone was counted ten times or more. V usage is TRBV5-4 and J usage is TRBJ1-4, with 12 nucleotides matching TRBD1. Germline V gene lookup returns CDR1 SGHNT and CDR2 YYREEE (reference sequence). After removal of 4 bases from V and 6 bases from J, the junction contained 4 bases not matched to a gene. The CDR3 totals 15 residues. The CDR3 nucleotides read TGTGCCAGCAGCCCGGGGACAGGGGGCGATGAAAAACTGTTTTTT. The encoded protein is CASSPGTGGDEKLFF.

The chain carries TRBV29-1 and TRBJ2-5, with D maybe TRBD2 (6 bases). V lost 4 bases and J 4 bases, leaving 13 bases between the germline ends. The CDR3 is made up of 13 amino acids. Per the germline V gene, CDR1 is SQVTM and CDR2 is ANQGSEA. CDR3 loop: CSVVGRMTETQYF. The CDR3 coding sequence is TGCAGCGTTGTCGGGAGAATGACAGAGACCCAGTACTTC.

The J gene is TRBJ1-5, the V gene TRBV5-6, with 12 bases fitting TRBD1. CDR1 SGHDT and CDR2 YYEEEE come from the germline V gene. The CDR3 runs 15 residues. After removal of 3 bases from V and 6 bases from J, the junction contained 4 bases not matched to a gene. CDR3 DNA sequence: TGTGCCAGCAGCTACGGGACAGGGGGCGCTCAGCCCCAGCATTTT. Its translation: CASSYGTGGAQPQHF.

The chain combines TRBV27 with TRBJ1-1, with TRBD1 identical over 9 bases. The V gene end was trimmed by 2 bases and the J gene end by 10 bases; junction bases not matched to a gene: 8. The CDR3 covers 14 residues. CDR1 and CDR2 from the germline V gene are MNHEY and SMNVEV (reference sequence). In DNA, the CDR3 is TGTGCCAGCAGTTTAATTGGGACAGGGAGTGTAGCTTTCTTT. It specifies CASSLIGTGSVAFF.

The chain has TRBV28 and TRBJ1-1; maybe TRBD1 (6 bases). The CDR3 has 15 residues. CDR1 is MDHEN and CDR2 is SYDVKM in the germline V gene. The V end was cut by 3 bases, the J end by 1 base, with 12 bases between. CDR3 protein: CASSFQSGANTEAFF. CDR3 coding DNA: TGTGCCAGCAGTTTTCAGTCAGGGGCGAACACTGAAGCTTTCTTT.

CDR3 bases: TGCAGCGTGGGGCTAGGGGAAGGTGAAGCTTTCTTT. This sequence encodes CSVGLGEGEAFF. V usage is TRBV29-1 and J usage is TRBJ1-1, with D possibly being TRBD1 (5 bases). Per germline, CDR1 SQVTM and CDR2 ANQGSEA. V was clipped by 6 bases and J by 7 bases, with 15 bases between them. CDR3 length: 12 residues.

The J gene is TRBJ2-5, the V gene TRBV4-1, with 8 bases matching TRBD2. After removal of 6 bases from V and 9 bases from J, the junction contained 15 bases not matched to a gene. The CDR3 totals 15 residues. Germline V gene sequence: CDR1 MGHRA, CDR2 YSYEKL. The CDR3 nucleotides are TGCGCCAGCAGTGAGGATCCGGGACTAGACTCCCCCCAGTACTTC. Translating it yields CASSEDPGLDSPQYF.

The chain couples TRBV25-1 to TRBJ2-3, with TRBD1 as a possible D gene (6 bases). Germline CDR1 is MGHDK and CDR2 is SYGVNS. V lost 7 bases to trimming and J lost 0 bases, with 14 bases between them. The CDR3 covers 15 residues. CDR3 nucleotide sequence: TGTGCCAGCATCCGACGGGACAACAGCACAGATACGCAGTATTTT. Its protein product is CASIRRDNSTDTQYF.

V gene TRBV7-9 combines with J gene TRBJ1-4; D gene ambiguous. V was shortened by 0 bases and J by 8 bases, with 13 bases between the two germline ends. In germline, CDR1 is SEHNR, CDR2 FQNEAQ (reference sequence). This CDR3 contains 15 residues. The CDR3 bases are TGTGCCAGCAGCTTAGCGGCTAATGAAGGAGAAAAACTGTTTTTT. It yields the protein CASSLAANEGEKLFF.

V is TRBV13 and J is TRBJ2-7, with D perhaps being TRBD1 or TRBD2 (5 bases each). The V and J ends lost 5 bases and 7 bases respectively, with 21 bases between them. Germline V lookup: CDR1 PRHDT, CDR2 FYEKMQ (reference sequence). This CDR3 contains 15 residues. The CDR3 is CASSEGRDVALEQYF. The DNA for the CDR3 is TGTGCCAGCAGCGAAGGACGGGACGTCGCTTTGGAGCAGTACTTC.

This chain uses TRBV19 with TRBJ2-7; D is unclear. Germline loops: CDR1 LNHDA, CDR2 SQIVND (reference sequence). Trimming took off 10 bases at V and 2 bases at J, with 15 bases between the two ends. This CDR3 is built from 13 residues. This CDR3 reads CATFGRQAYEQYF. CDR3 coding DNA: TGTGCCACCTTCGGACGACAAGCCTACGAGCAGTACTTC.